The next 5 T cell receptor beta chains were all read from a single sample in a study of shared clonotypes between healthy human individuals. Sequenced by immunoSEQ multiplex PCR; TCRdb stores in-frame clones only, minus some. There are over a million clones in the sample; approximately 80% occur only once, and under 0.8% lies in the top ten. Specimen: memory CD4+ T cells from PBMCs. The subset was: CD45RA-negative fraction. The receptors were sampled from a man aged 18 to 30 in good health. Some clones in this sample may be carry-over from other donors' samples.

This sequence joins TRBV28 and TRBJ2-1; D perhaps matches TRBD1 (5 bases). Trimming left V 5 bases short and J 6 bases short, with 11 bases between. The CDR3 covers 13 residues. Looked up from germline, CDR1 is MDHEN and CDR2 is SYDVKM. Here the CDR3 reads CASSGARGNEQFF. The CDR3 nucleotides read TGTGCCAGCAGTGGGGCTCGAGGCAATGAGCAGTTCTTC.

V usage is TRBV5-1 and J usage is TRBJ2-1; TRBD1 matches at 7 bases. V shed 0 bases and J 9 bases; nucleotides not matched to a gene: 9. The CDR3 runs to 15 residues. From germline, CDR1 is SGHRS and CDR2 YFSETQ. CDR3 coding DNA: TGCGCCAGCAGCTTGGGGGGGACAGCATTGGGTGAGCAGTTCTTC. It is translated as CASSLGGTALGEQFF.

V and J are TRBV28 and TRBJ2-1, with TRBD1 as a possible D gene (6 bases). This CDR3 contains 15 residues. The germline V and J ends were trimmed by 6 bases and 6 bases, with 18 bases remaining between them. Germline-derived CDR1 and CDR2 are MDHEN and SYDVKM. The CDR3 region is CASSPDRLTFNEQFF. CDR3 coding DNA: TGTGCCAGCAGCCCTGACAGGCTTACCTTCAATGAGCAGTTCTTC.

Of note for this clone: This may stem from a read error, because a much larger clone lies one nucleotide away. The rearrangement links TRBV6-1 to TRBJ1-4, with 9 bases lining up with TRBD1. The germline V gene encodes CDR1 MNHNS and CDR2 SASEGT. The CDR3 is 14 amino acids. The CDR3 DNA reads TGTGCCAGCAGTGGGACAGGGGCTAATGAAAAACTGTCTTTT. This codes for CASSGTGANEKLSF.

This clone occurred a few times. The rearrangement uses TRBV11-1 and TRBJ1-2; 7 bases are a match to TRBD1. The length of the CDR3 is 14 residues. The V and J ends lost 5 bases and 2 bases, in that order; junction bases with no gene match: 5. The germline V gene encodes CDR1 SGHAT and CDR2 FQDESV (reference sequence). In DNA form, the CDR3 reads TGTGCCAGCAGCGATTGGGACAGAAACTATGGCTACACCTTC. Its protein is CASSDWDRNYGYTF.